The present TCR beta chain was sequenced within a study of lymphopenia after photon versus proton radiotherapy. Study conclusions and caveats: Photon-treated patients lost naive T cells and TCR diversity; proton-treated stayed stable. Larger post-nadir TCR diversity loss correlated inversely with survival in deceased patients. Only patients who died were analyzed for survival; proton advantage is unproven. After the lymphocyte nadir, photon-treated repertoires showed oligoclonal expansion, especially of CD8+ Temra cells.

The CDR3 has 17 residues. CDR1 SGDLS and CDR2 YYNGEE come from the germline V gene. V was pared by 6 bases and J by 6 bases, with 24 bases between. Remarks on this clone: Its antigen is unidentified.

The protocol was immunoSEQ multiplex PCR, while the TCRdb copy is restricted to in-frame clones and leaves out a portion. The table has 22,000 or so clones, approximately 84% seen once. The chain carries TRBV9 and TRBJ1-4; D perhaps matches TRBD1 (6 bases). This clonotype was sampled from a woman in her forties or fifties with pancreatic cancer. This specimen was peripheral blood, taken from a patient treated with photon-based radiotherapy. CDR3 protein: CASKDVGVPRGDEKLFF. The CDR3 DNA reads TGTGCCAGCAAAGATGTGGGGGTCCCCAGGGGCGATGAAAAACTGTTTTTT.